These 20 T cell receptor beta chains were sequenced from one sample in a study of blood T cell repertoires in COVID-19 (TCRdb year 2020). The library came from the immunoSEQ multiplex PCR assay. In its TCRdb copy, this immuneACCESS table keeps in-frame sequences only and misses some clones. Where compared with another copy, unresolved V genes explain less than half of these, and the others have no known cause. The sample table records tens of thousands of clones; about 77% of these occur just once. The top ten clonotypes cover about 25% of the sample. The source material was peripheral blood. These TCRs come from a human donor in a cohort sampled during active COVID-19.

V usage is TRBV10-3 and J usage is TRBJ2-7, with D possibly TRBD2 on 5 matching bases. Germline loops: CDR1 ENHRY, CDR2 SYGVKD. This CDR3 comprises 14 residues. Trimming took 4 bases from V and 5 from J, leaving 15 bases between them. The CDR3: CAISGWTGTNEQYF. DNA for the CDR3: TGTGCCATCAGTGGGTGGACGGGAACTAACGAGCAGTACTTC.

This clone was counted ten times or more. The chain couples TRBV19 to TRBJ1-2, with 7 bases that match TRBD1. J was trimmed by 1 base and V by 6 bases; bases with no gene match: 14. From germline, CDR1 is LNHDA and CDR2 SQIVND (reference sequence). The CDR3 spans 17 residues. The CDR3 loop reads CASRQWTGQAFNYGYTF. CDR3 coding DNA: TGTGCCAGTAGACAATGGACAGGCCAGGCGTTTAACTATGGCTACACCTTC. The full variable domain, completed using reference TRBV19 and TRBJ1-2, is DGGITQSPKYLFRKEGQNVTLSCEQNLNHDAMYWYRQDPGQGLRLIYYSQIVNDFQKGDIAEGYSVSREKKESFPLTVTSAQKNPTAFYLCASRQWTGQAFNYGYTFGSGTRLTVV.

The chain recombines TRBV18 with TRBJ2-3; 7 positions match TRBD2. CDR1 and CDR2 from the germline V gene are KGHSH and LQKENI. This CDR3 comprises 15 residues. With 0 bases clipped from V and 2 bases from J, the junction kept 2 bases outside the gene matches. In DNA form, the CDR3 reads TGTGCCAGCTCACCACCGGGAGGGCACACAGATACGCAGTATTTT. Protein: CASSPPGGHTDTQYF.

Here the CDR3 reads CASSQDEGLYEQYF. The CDR3 nucleotides read TGCGCCAGCAGCCAAGACGAGGGACTGTACGAGCAGTACTTC. The J gene is TRBJ2-7, the V gene TRBV4-1, with D possibly matching TRBD2 (6 bases). Germline V lookup: CDR1 MGHRA, CDR2 YSYEKL. Trimming left V 0 bases short and J 4 bases short, with 10 bases between. The CDR3 runs 14 residues.

The chain couples TRBV27 to TRBJ2-6; D call uncertain. Germline CDR1 is MNHEY and CDR2 is SMNVEV (reference sequence). Trimming left V 0 bases short and J 0 bases short, with 6 bases between. The CDR3 is 16 amino acids. DNA for the CDR3: TGTGCCAGCAGTTTATCTTTCCTCTCTGGGGCCAACGTCCTGACTTTC. This codes for CASSLSFLSGANVLTF.

This chain joins TRBV7-2 and TRBJ2-1, with D possibly TRBD1 on 7 matching bases. The ends were cut back, 3 bases at V and 14 bases at J, with 14 bases in the middle. The CDR3 covers 12 residues. CDR1 and CDR2 (germline): SGHTA, FQGNSA. In DNA, the CDR3 is TGTGCCAGCAGCTTCGGAGGGGGCCGGGAGTTCTTC. Residues: CASSFGGGREFF.

The chain joins TRBV9 to TRBJ2-2, with 15 bases matching TRBD2. This CDR3 is built from 18 residues. Germline V gene lookup returns CDR1 SGDLS and CDR2 YYNGEE. The V gene end was trimmed by 2 bases and the J gene end by 5 bases; junction bases not matched to a gene: 7. CDR3 region: CASSVGPGLAGGTGELFF. The CDR3 coding sequence is TGTGCCAGCAGCGTCGGTCCGGGACTAGCGGGAGGAACCGGGGAGCTGTTTTTT.

V gene TRBV5-1 combines with J gene TRBJ2-3, with 7 nucleotides matching TRBD1. Germline CDR1 reads SGHRS; CDR2 reads YFSETQ. The V segment lost 3 bases and the J segment 8 bases; nucleotides outside the gene matches: 12. The CDR3 consists of 15 residues. In nucleotides, the CDR3 is TGCGCCAGCAGCTCAGTATTTGGGACAGTGGGTACGCAGTATTTT. Amino acid sequence: CASSSVFGTVGTQYF.

The chain recombines TRBV2 with TRBJ2-2; weak D call: TRBD1 (7 bases). CDR1 is SNHLY, CDR2 FYNNEI, per germline. The CDR3 is 14 residues long. Trimming left V 5 bases short and J 5 bases short, with 12 bases between. The CDR3 is CASSRGTVTGELFF. CDR3 coding DNA: TGTGCCAGCAGTCGGGGGACAGTTACCGGGGAGCTGTTTTTT.

This clone has only one observation. This chain links TRBV5-1 with TRBJ2-7, with 10 bases fitting TRBD1. V lost 3 bases, J lost 3 bases, and 3 bases stayed unmatched. Germline V gene sequence: CDR1 SGHRS, CDR2 YFSETQ. This CDR3 has 14 amino acids. The CDR3, as DNA: TGCGCCAGCAGCTCTGGGACAGGGGACTACGAGCAGTACTTC. This codes for CASSSGTGDYEQYF.

The chain employs TRBV5-4 and TRBJ2-1; 9 bases are shared with TRBD1. Per the germline V gene, CDR1 is SGHNT and CDR2 is YYREEE (reference sequence). The CDR3 totals 14 residues. Losses at the gene ends were 4 bases for V and 10 bases for J; bases not matched to a gene: 9. CDR3 sequence reads: CASSPQTGGGEQFF. The CDR3 DNA is TGTGCCAGCAGCCCACAGACAGGGGGTGGCGAGCAGTTCTTC.

J is TRBJ2-1 and V is TRBV20-1; 7 nucleotides align to TRBD1. Germline CDR1 and CDR2: DFQATT and SNEGSKA (reference sequence). CDR3 size: 11 residues. The junction had 2 bases not matched to a gene; V was cut back by 5 bases and J by 7 bases. The CDR3 DNA sequence: TGCAGTGCTGGCAGGGGGAATGAGCAGTTCTTC. As protein: CSAGRGNEQFF.

The V gene is TRBV24-1, the J gene TRBJ2-5; TRBD1 might be the D (7 bases). CDR3 length: 13 amino acids. V gave up 9 bases and J gave up 5 bases, with 15 bases separating them. CDR1 KGHDR and CDR2 SFDVKD come from the germline V gene. The CDR3 protein is CATSRAGGETQYF. CDR3 in DNA: TGTGCCACCTCCCGGGCAGGGGGGGAGACCCAGTACTTC.

This clone was seen just once. This chain joins TRBV5-1 and TRBJ1-1, with D uncertain. Germline CDR1 SGHRS, CDR2 YFSETQ. The CDR3 runs 12 residues. Trimming pared 1 base from V and 7 bases from J, leaving 8 bases between. CDR3 nucleotide sequence: TGCGCCAGCAGCTTGAGACCGGGTGAAGCTTTCTTT. Protein product: CASSLRPGEAFF.

The rearrangement links TRBV2 to TRBJ1-3, with D tentatively TRBD1 (6 bases). V was shortened by 6 bases and J by 4 bases, with 16 bases between the two germline ends. Germline V gene lookup returns CDR1 SNHLY and CDR2 FYNNEI. The CDR3 contains 15 residues. The CDR3 sequence is CASSLMDSLGNTIYF. DNA of the CDR3: TGTGCCAGCAGCCTTATGGACAGTCTAGGAAACACCATATATTTT.

The genes are TRBV6-2 or TRBV6-3 and TRBJ1-2, with D possibly TRBD1 on 5 matching bases. CDR3 length equals 15 residues. V was pared by 0 bases and J by 3 bases, with 11 bases between. Germline V gene lookup returns CDR1 MNHEY and CDR2 SVGEGT. CDR3 loop: CASSYSTGRDYGYTF. Written as DNA, the CDR3 is TGTGCCAGCAGTTACTCAACCGGCAGGGACTATGGCTACACCTTC.

The chain links TRBV19 to TRBJ2-3; perhaps TRBD2 as D (5 bases). The ends were cut back, 4 bases at V and 5 bases at J, with 28 bases in the middle. Germline V gives CDR1 LNHDA, CDR2 SQIVND (reference sequence). The CDR3 is 19 residues long. CDR3 amino acids: CASSTPPRGALKMGDTQYF. CDR3 DNA sequence: TGTGCCAGTAGTACGCCCCCTCGGGGAGCACTGAAAATGGGAGATACGCAGTATTTT. Based on the CDR3 plus reference TRBV19 and TRBJ2-3, the full variable domain is DGGITQSPKYLFRKEGQNVTLSCEQNLNHDAMYWYRQDPGQGLRLIYYSQIVNDFQKGDIAEGYSVSREKKESFPLTVTSAQKNPTAFYLCASSTPPRGALKMGDTQYFGPGTRLTVL.

This CDR3 is CASSIQEWGYTF. CDR3 DNA sequence: TGTGCCAGTAGTATACAGGAATGGGGCTACACCTTC. The rearrangement joins TRBV19 to TRBJ1-2; D call uncertain. V shed 2 bases and J shed 8 bases, with 9 bases lying between them. The CDR3 is made up of 12 amino acids. Germline V gene sequence: CDR1 LNHDA, CDR2 SQIVND (reference sequence).

The chain employs TRBV7-2 and TRBJ2-1, with 8 bases that match TRBD1. This CDR3 is built from 15 residues. Per the germline V gene, CDR1 is SGHTA and CDR2 is FQGNSA. The J segment lost 2 bases and the V segment lost 5 bases, leaving 5 bases of the junction unmatched. CDR3 region: CASSLGQGPYNEQFF. CDR3 DNA: TGTGCCAGCAGCCTCGGACAGGGACCCTACAATGAGCAGTTCTTC.

The gene calls are TRBV6-5 and TRBJ1-1; possible D gene TRBD1, 6 bases. The V gene lost 8 bases and the J gene lost 3 bases, with 13 bases spanning the gap. CDR1 is MNHEY, CDR2 SVGAGI, per germline. The length of the CDR3 is 13 residues. For the CDR3, the DNA is TGTGCCAGCCGGTGGGGGCGCGACACTGAAGCTTTCTTT. It translates to CASRWGRDTEAFF.